This T cell receptor (beta chain) appears in the sequencing data of a study of blood T cell repertoires in COVID-19. Looking at the study overall: Sample material is recorded as cDNA or gDNA derived from T cells, B-cell-depleted T cells, or PBMCs.

This CDR3 spans 14 amino acids. Looked up from germline, CDR1 is SNHLY and CDR2 is FYNNEI. The V gene end was trimmed by 4 bases and the J gene end by 6 bases; junction bases not matched to a gene: 4. Assay used: immunoSEQ multiplex PCR; TCRdb lists only in-frame clones, some missing. The table shows about 180,000 clones, with roughly 77% occurring only once. Patients from Seattle were sampled longitudinally, starting during active infection. This TCR was sampled from a woman of 80 years or more with COVID-19, enrolled during active disease. The sample consisted of peripheral blood. The chain joins TRBV2 to TRBJ2-4; 9 bases fit TRBD1. The chain's CDR3 is CASSGGQGLNIQYF. CDR3 nucleotide sequence: TGTGCCAGCAGTGGGGGACAGGGTTTAAACATTCAGTACTTC. Combining the CDR3 with reference TRBV2 and TRBJ2-4 gives the whole variable domain EPEVTQTPSHQVTQMGQEVILRCVPISNHLYFYWYRQILGQKVEFLVSFYNNEISEKSEIFDDQFSVERPDGSNFTLKIRSTKLEDSAMYFCASSGGQGLNIQYFGAGTRLSVL.